The rows below give T cell receptor beta chains drawn from one sample of a study of shared clonotypes between healthy human individuals. Assay: immunoSEQ multiplex PCR; the TCRdb copy retains only in-frame clones and omits some. The sample includes about 2,100,000 clones, about 92% of them seen just once. The sample consisted of naive CD8+ T cells from PBMCs. The receptors stem from a man between 18 and 29 years old in good health. Some clones in this sample may be carry-over from other donors' samples. Each CDR3 is given with its conserved first and last residue. Each record gives: D gene, J gene, clone size, V gene, CDR3 protein, CDR3 DNA. The D gene is left open where the match is weak. Clone size is given for some rows only: seen once, a few or many times, or a class if the clone is expanded.

.,TRBJ2-5,.,TRBV28,CASSFQTGGAETQYF,TGTGCCAGCAGTTTTCAGACGGGGGGCGCAGAGACCCAGTACTTC
.,TRBJ2-1,few,TRBV6-5,CASTLTRLGEQFF,TGTGCCAGCACCTTGACTCGTCTTGGCGAGCAGTTCTTC
.,TRBJ2-5,.,TRBV20-1,CRGGPQETQYF,TGCAGGGGGGGCCCCCAAGAGACCCAGTACTTC
.,TRBJ1-2,.,TRBV5-1,CASSSPQHYGYTF,TGCGCCAGCAGCTCCCCCCAGCATTATGGCTACACCTTC
.,TRBJ1-1,.,TRBV25-1,CASSASAGTPLAGEAFF,TGTGCCAGCAGTGCATCAGCCGGGACCCCGCTGGCGGGTGAAGCTTTCTTT
TRBD2,TRBJ2-7,.,TRBV5-4,CASSLLPRAAGEGEQYF,TGTGCCAGCAGCTTGCTTCCCCGGGCAGCGGGAGAGGGCGAGCAGTACTTC
.,TRBJ1-4,.,TRBV28,CASARGELEKLFF,TGTGCCAGCGCTAGGGGGGAGCTTGAAAAACTGTTTTTT
.,TRBJ2-7,.,TRBV2,CASSRTVKYEQYF,TGTGCCAGCAGTCGGACAGTTAAGTACGAGCAGTACTTC
TRBD2,TRBJ2-1,once,TRBV11-2,CASSLRSAGLYNEQFF,TGTGCCAGCAGCTTACGGTCAGCGGGGCTGTACAATGAGCAGTTCTTC
.,TRBJ2-7,.,TRBV28,CASSLTIYEQYF,TGTGCCAGCAGTTTAACTATCTACGAGCAGTACTTC
.,TRBJ1-4,.,TRBV2,CASSAWRRSNEKLFF,TGTGCCAGCAGTGCTTGGAGGAGGAGTAATGAAAAACTGTTTTTT
.,TRBJ2-4,.,TRBV10-1,CASSEPLQKKNIQYF,TGCGCCAGCAGTGAGCCTCTACAGAAGAAAAACATTCAGTACTTC
.,TRBJ2-3,.,TRBV4-2,CASSQDSRSTDTQYF,TGTGCCAGCAGCCAAGATTCGCGGTCCACAGATACGCAGTATTTT
.,TRBJ2-5,.,TRBV13,CASSPWVAAKETQYF,TGTGCCAGCAGCCCCTGGGTGGCAGCCAAAGAGACCCAGTACTTC
.,TRBJ1-2,.,TRBV28,CASSQDSYGYTF,TGTGCCAGCAGTCAGGACAGCTATGGCTACACCTTC
TRBD1,TRBJ2-7,.,TRBV27,CASSGQGYDEQYF,TGTGCCAGCAGTGGACAGGGGTATGACGAGCAGTACTTC
.,TRBJ2-7,.,TRBV11-1,CASSARRTYEQYF,TGTGCCAGCAGCGCCCGGAGGACCTACGAGCAGTACTTC
.,TRBJ2-3,.,TRBV6-5,CASSYSPATDTQYF,TGTGCCAGCAGTTACTCGCCAGCCACAGATACGCAGTATTTT
.,TRBJ1-1,.,TRBV9,CASSVGAGTEAFF,TGTGCCAGCAGCGTCGGGGCGGGCACTGAAGCTTTCTTT
TRBD2,TRBJ2-1,.,TRBV19,CASSILPSGEQFF,TGTGCCAGTAGTATTCTGCCTAGCGGAGAGCAGTTCTTC
.,TRBJ2-7,.,TRBV7-9,CASSLQPYEQYF,TGTGCCAGCAGCTTGCAGCCCTACGAGCAGTACTTC
.,TRBJ2-6,.,TRBV28,CASSLIEDKANVLTF,TGTGCCAGCAGTTTAATCGAGGACAAGGCCAACGTCCTGACTTTC
.,TRBJ2-7,.,TRBV14,CASSQVFPGEQYF,TGTGCCAGCAGCCAAGTATTCCCGGGGGAGCAGTACTTC
.,TRBJ2-7,.,TRBV11-2,CASSWDGTYEQYF,TGTGCCAGCAGCTGGGACGGGACCTACGAGCAGTACTTC
TRBD2,TRBJ2-3,.,TRBV5-1,CASSFGGSGGTDTQYF,TGCGCCAGCAGCTTTGGCGGGAGTGGGGGCACAGATACGCAGTATTTT
.,TRBJ2-1,.,TRBV9,CASSVGWPQDLYNEQFF,TGTGCCAGCAGCGTAGGTTGGCCTCAGGACCTTTACAATGAGCAGTTCTTC
.,TRBJ2-1,.,TRBV2,CASSEGRDYNEQFF,TGTGCCAGCAGTGAGGGGCGGGATTACAATGAGCAGTTCTTC
.,TRBJ1-2,.,TRBV10-3,CAISERGLPGRDGYTF,TGTGCCATCAGTGAGCGCGGGCTTCCCGGTAGGGATGGCTACACCTTC
.,TRBJ1-4,.,TRBV7-8,CASSQPGGNEKLFF,TGTGCCAGCAGCCAGCCGGGAGGTAATGAAAAACTGTTTTTT
.,TRBJ2-7,.,TRBV7-8,CASSLGGAYSYEQYF,TGTGCCAGCAGCTTAGGGGGAGCTTACTCCTACGAGCAGTACTTC
.,TRBJ2-7,few,TRBV7-2,CASSHQGEAYEQYF,TGTGCCAGCAGCCACCAGGGTGAGGCCTACGAGCAGTACTTC
TRBD1,TRBJ1-1,.,TRBV6-5,CASRRTGGLNTEAFF,TGTGCCAGCAGGAGGACAGGGGGGCTGAACACTGAAGCTTTCTTT
.,TRBJ2-3,once,TRBV19,CASSVSLGPGGIDTQYF,TGTGCCAGTAGTGTCTCACTAGGCCCCGGAGGGATAGATACGCAGTATTTT
TRBD1,TRBJ2-7,.,TRBV9,CASSVATGDPYEQYF,TGTGCCAGCAGCGTAGCTACAGGGGACCCCTACGAGCAGTACTTC
.,TRBJ2-1,.,TRBV7-9,CASSPPTGKVEQFF,TGTGCCAGCAGCCCACCTACAGGGAAGGTTGAGCAGTTCTTC
.,TRBJ2-7,.,TRBV15,CATSREMGNEQYF,TGTGCCACCAGCAGAGAAATGGGAAACGAGCAGTACTTC
TRBD1,TRBJ2-2,.,TRBV7-8,CASSTRDRDTGELFF,TGTGCCAGCAGCACGAGGGACAGAGACACCGGGGAGCTGTTTTTT
.,TRBJ2-7,.,TRBV29-1,CSVVKSSYEQYF,TGCAGCGTTGTGAAGTCGTCCTACGAGCAGTACTTC
TRBD1,TRBJ2-3,.,TRBV10-3,CAISADRTTDTQYF,TGTGCCATCAGTGCGGACAGGACCACAGATACGCAGTATTTT
TRBD2,TRBJ2-1,.,TRBV9,CASSSRTSSYNEQFF,TGTGCCAGCAGCAGCAGGACTAGTTCCTACAATGAGCAGTTCTTC
TRBD2,TRBJ2-7,.,TRBV14,CASSQVSREGNEQYF,TGTGCCAGCAGCCAAGTATCGCGGGAGGGCAACGAGCAGTACTTC
TRBD2,TRBJ2-1,.,TRBV5-1,CASSPSLAVLLAGGANEQFF,TGCGCCAGCAGCCCCTCTTTAGCCGTCCTACTAGCGGGAGGAGCCAATGAGCAGTTCTTC
.,TRBJ2-7,.,TRBV5-6,CASSLAAVGFASYEQYF,TGTGCCAGCAGCTTGGCCGCGGTCGGGTTCGCCTCCTACGAGCAGTACTTC
.,TRBJ2-2,.,TRBV19,CASKKGAGELFF,TGTGCCAGCAAAAAAGGGGCAGGGGAGCTGTTTTTT
TRBD1,TRBJ1-1,.,TRBV30,CAWSVKYMPDRGLGDTEAFF,TGTGCCTGGAGTGTTAAGTATATGCCCGACAGGGGTTTAGGGGACACTGAAGCTTTCTTT
.,TRBJ2-1,.,TRBV6-6,CASSAQDPYSYNEQFF,TGTGCCAGCAGTGCCCAAGACCCCTACTCCTACAATGAGCAGTTCTTC
.,TRBJ2-7,.,TRBV4-1,CASSQDPREQYF,TGCGCCAGCAGCCAAGATCCCAGGGAGCAGTACTTC
.,TRBJ2-6,.,TRBV7-6,CASSLTGLSGANVLTF,TGTGCCAGCAGCCTCACAGGTTTGTCTGGGGCCAACGTCCTGACTTTC